A selection of T cell receptor beta chains follows, all from one sample in a study of identical twins. Via MiXCR, TCRdb re-called the 5' RACE reads, giving one row per CDR3 protein. The sample consists of 150,000 or so distinct CDR3 sequences, 3% to 4% of them appearing once. Sample: memory T cells sorted from blood. The receptors derive from a young man in good health. Both conserved end residues are trimmed from each CDR3. Some rows mark clone size as missing; the rest say once, few, many or name a class of expanded clone.

size: many; V: TRBV7-3; J: TRBJ2-2; CDR3: ASSAQGRGTGELF
size: many; V: TRBV4-3; J: TRBJ2-1; CDR3: ASSPWDGNEQF
size: many; V: TRBV7-9; J: TRBJ2-1; CDR3: ASSLAGGDLNEQF
size: many; V: TRBV12-3/TRBV12-4; J: TRBJ2-1; CDR3: ASSPLGEGAEQF
size: many; V: TRBV20-1; J: TRBJ2-1; CDR3: SAGLAGVGAEQF
size: many; V: TRBV5-1; J: TRBJ2-6; CDR3: ASSFYPLDSGANVLT
size: many; V: TRBV9; J: TRBJ2-2; CDR3: ASSVGRANTGELF
size: many; V: TRBV5-1; J: TRBJ2-5; CDR3: ASSSTGGLETQY
size: NA; V: TRBV7-9; J: TRBJ2-6; CDR3: ASSLLTGPGANVLT
size: many; V: TRBV12-3/TRBV12-4; J: TRBJ2-5; CDR3: ASSLTSIGLETQY
size: many; V: TRBV5-1; J: TRBJ2-1; CDR3: ASSRGGGGSYNEQF
size: many; V: TRBV3-1; J: TRBJ2-3; CDR3: ASSQTGQGADTQY
size: many; V: TRBV20-1; J: TRBJ1-1; CDR3: SARVRSWRARGGAEAF
size: many; V: TRBV2; J: TRBJ2-1; CDR3: ASSDLQTSAYNEQF
size: few; V: TRBV7-3; J: TRBJ2-6; CDR3: ASSLEAPQTHPGANVLT
size: many; V: TRBV12-3/TRBV12-4; J: TRBJ2-1; CDR3: ASRTTGLRNEQF
size: many; V: TRBV4-3; J: TRBJ2-7; CDR3: ASSQDAGTLSYEQY
size: many; V: TRBV5-6; J: TRBJ2-1; CDR3: ASSHSGRAFWNEQF
size: NA; V: TRBV11-2; J: TRBJ1-3; CDR3: ASGGWGRFGNTIY
size: many; V: TRBV28; J: TRBJ1-1; CDR3: ASSQGVPTEAF
size: many; V: TRBV7-2; J: TRBJ2-1; CDR3: ASSFGYNEQF
size: NA; V: TRBV30; J: TRBJ2-3; CDR3: AWSSAGLDTQY
size: many; V: TRBV6-1; J: TRBJ2-4; CDR3: ASSEPGLAVSGNIQY
size: many; V: TRBV12-3/TRBV12-4; J: TRBJ1-4; CDR3: ASRTGVNSEKLF
size: many; V: TRBV7-7; J: TRBJ2-1; CDR3: ASHLGSPF
size: many; V: TRBV29-1; J: TRBJ2-7; CDR3: SVIAGHAYEQY